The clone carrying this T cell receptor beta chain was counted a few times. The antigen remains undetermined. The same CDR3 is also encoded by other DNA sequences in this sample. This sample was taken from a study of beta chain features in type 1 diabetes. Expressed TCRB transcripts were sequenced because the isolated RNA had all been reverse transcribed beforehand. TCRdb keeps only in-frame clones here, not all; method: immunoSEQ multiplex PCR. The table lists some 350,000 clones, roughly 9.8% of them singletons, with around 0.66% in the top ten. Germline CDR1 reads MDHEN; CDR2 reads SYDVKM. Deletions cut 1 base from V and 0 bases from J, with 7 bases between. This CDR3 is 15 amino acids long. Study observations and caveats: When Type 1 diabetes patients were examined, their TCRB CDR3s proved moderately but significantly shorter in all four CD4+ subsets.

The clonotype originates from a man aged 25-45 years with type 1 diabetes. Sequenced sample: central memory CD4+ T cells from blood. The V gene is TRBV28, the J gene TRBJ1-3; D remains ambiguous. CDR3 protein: CASSLLGSSGNTIYF. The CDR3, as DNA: TGTGCCAGCAGTTTATTGGGAAGCTCTGGAAACACCATATATTTT.